Below are 27 T cell receptor beta chains sequenced from a single sample in a study of naive and memory T cell subsets. Two oligonucleotides, mixed equimolar, formed the beta constant-region primer covering TRBC1 and TRBC2. Ligated cDNA was amplified by four rounds of PCR with nested alpha and beta constant-region primers and SP2. MiXCR, run by TCRdb on the UMI-ligation and nested PCR reads, gives a single entry per CDR3 protein. The sample consists of 130,000 or so distinct CDR3 sequences, roughly 32% of them appearing once. The specimen was central memory CD4+ T cells from blood. These receptors all stem from a human donor in good health.

In this sample, this clonotype turned up a few times. The chain has TRBV5-1 and TRBJ1-6; D gene unclear. The CDR3 has 13 residues. Trimming left V 2 bases short and J 10 bases short, with 10 bases between. Germline CDR1 SGHRS, CDR2 YFSETQ. The CDR3 DNA is TGCGCCAGCAGCTTTAACCGGGAATCACCCCTCCACTTT. As protein: CASSFNRESPLHF. The entire variable domain, with the rest obtained from reference TRBV5-1 and TRBJ1-6, is as follows: KAGVTQTPRYLIKTRGQQVTLSCSPISGHRSVSWYQQTPGQGLQFLFEYFSETQRNKGNFPGRFSGRQFSNSRSEMNVSTLELGDSALYLCASSFNRESPLHFGNGTRLTVT.

This sequence joins TRBV12-3 or TRBV12-4 and TRBJ2-6; D is unresolved. The CDR3 spans 14 residues. V lost 3 bases, J lost 0 bases, and 3 bases lay in between. The CDR3 sequence is CASSFSSGANVLTF. The CDR3 coding sequence is TGTGCCAGCAGTTTTAGCTCTGGGGCCAACGTCCTGACTTTC.

The CDR3 coding sequence is TGCAGCGTTGACAGCTACTATGGCTACACCTTC. Its translation: CSVDSYYGYTF. The V call is TRBV29-1, the J call TRBJ1-2; D remains ambiguous. CDR3 length: 11 amino acids. From germline, CDR1 is SQVTM and CDR2 ANQGSEA. Trimming pared 3 bases from V and 3 bases from J, leaving 5 bases between.

V and J are TRBV3-1 and TRBJ1-3, with a possible D match to TRBD1 (5 bases). With 2 bases removed from V and 2 bases from J, the gap between germline ends came to 7 bases. The CDR3 runs 14 residues. Germline V lookup: CDR1 LGHDT, CDR2 YNNKEL (reference sequence). CDR3 DNA: TGTGCCAGCAGCCAACGGGGGGCTGGAAACACCATATATTTT. Protein: CASSQRGAGNTIYF.

This clonotype has a single count. The CDR3 DNA sequence: TGTGCCTGGAGTTCTACTCACGGGGAGCTGTTTTTT. Translation gives CAWSSTHGELFF. The chain combines TRBV30 with TRBJ2-2; D gene ambiguous. V lost 2 bases to trimming and J lost 7 bases, with 8 bases between them. The germline V gene has CDR1 GTSNPN and CDR2 SVGIG (reference sequence). The CDR3 consists of 12 residues.

This clonotype was recorded a few times. The chain joins TRBV19 to TRBJ2-1; TRBD2 matches at 7 bases. The CDR3 is 11 amino acids. Germline CDR1 LNHDA, CDR2 SQIVND (reference sequence). This chain's CDR3 is CGGGSSGEQFF. As DNA, the CDR3 is TGTGGGGGGGGGTCCTCAGGGGAGCAGTTCTTC.

J is TRBJ2-7 and V is TRBV2; 9 nucleotides align to TRBD1. Germline loops: CDR1 SNHLY, CDR2 FYNNEI. The CDR3 has 16 residues. With 7 bases clipped from V and 0 bases from J, the junction kept 10 bases outside the gene matches. The CDR3 region has the DNA TGTGCCAGCATTAGAACCGGGACAGGGAGCTCCTACGAGCAGTACTTC. Its protein product is CASIRTGTGSSYEQYF.

This clonotype has only a few counts. V and J are TRBV28 and TRBJ2-1; TRBD1 agrees at 9 bases. The ends lost 5 bases at V and 5 bases at J; junction bases unmatched: 13. Germline CDR1 is MDHEN and CDR2 is SYDVKM. The CDR3 runs 17 residues. The CDR3 region is CASSPAIGDRGNNEQFF. Here the CDR3 DNA reads TGTGCCAGCAGTCCCGCGATCGGAGACAGGGGGAACAATGAGCAGTTCTTC.

The chain couples TRBV11-2 to TRBJ2-5; 10 bases agree with TRBD2. V lost 4 bases, J lost 5 bases, and 4 bases stayed unmatched. Germline assignment: CDR1 SGHAT and CDR2 FQNNGV. This CDR3 region has 14 residues. This chain's CDR3 is CASSSSGRVETQYF. CDR3 in DNA: TGTGCCAGCAGCTCTAGCGGGAGAGTGGAGACCCAGTACTTC.

This chain links TRBV7-8 with TRBJ1-1; no clear D. From germline, CDR1 is SGHVS and CDR2 FQNEAQ. This CDR3 has 14 amino acids. V shed 5 bases and J shed 7 bases, with 17 bases lying between them. Written as DNA, the CDR3 is TGTGCCAGCAGCCCCCCCGGCGAAGGAGGTGAAGCTTTCTTT. This codes for CASSPPGEGGEAFF.

This clonotype was detected a few times. CDR3 region: CASSPTGFANQPQHF. CDR3 DNA: TGTGCCAGCAGTCCGACAGGATTTGCAAATCAGCCCCAGCATTTT. The V gene is TRBV12-3 or TRBV12-4, the J gene TRBJ1-5; D possibly corresponds to TRBD1 (6 bases). The CDR3 has 15 residues. Trimming took off 5 bases at V and 4 bases at J, with 15 bases between the two ends.

This clonotype was observed a handful of times. This chain joins TRBV28 and TRBJ2-1; D ambiguous. The CDR3 extends over 15 amino acids. Germline CDR1 MDHEN, CDR2 SYDVKM. The ends were cut back, 3 bases at V and 0 bases at J, with 9 bases in the middle. CDR3 region: CASSFPTSSYNEQFF. CDR3 nucleotides: TGTGCCAGCAGTTTCCCAACGAGCTCCTACAATGAGCAGTTCTTC.

This chain joins TRBV5-1 and TRBJ1-5, with D perhaps matching TRBD1 (5 bases). In germline, CDR1 is SGHRS, CDR2 YFSETQ. The CDR3 is 14 amino acids. V gave up 0 bases and J gave up 5 bases, with 9 bases separating them. CDR3 sequence: CASSLEGRDQPQHF. In DNA, the CDR3 is TGCGCCAGCAGCTTGGAGGGCAGGGATCAGCCCCAGCATTTT.

This clonotype was observed a handful of times. The gene calls are TRBV6-5 and TRBJ2-4; D ambiguous. This CDR3 contains 17 residues. The V gene's germline CDR1 is MNHEY and CDR2 SVGAGI. Trimming removed 5 bases at V and 1 base at J, with 18 bases between. CDR3 protein: CASSPRRTLWAKNIQYF. CDR3 DNA sequence: TGTGCCAGCAGTCCGCGGCGTACCTTGTGGGCCAAAAACATTCAGTACTTC.

The J gene is TRBJ2-1, the V gene TRBV4-3; a possible D gene is TRBD2 (5 bases). Trimming stripped 1 base from V and 9 bases from J, with 13 bases between. Germline V CDR1 and CDR2: LGHNA, YSLEER. The CDR3 length is 14 residues. The CDR3 reads CASSQGPGNSEQFF. The DNA for the CDR3 is TGCGCCAGCAGCCAAGGTCCGGGAAACAGTGAGCAGTTCTTC.

This clonotype was found a few times. The rearrangement links TRBV10-3 to TRBJ2-3; D gene uncertain. From germline, CDR1 is ENHRY and CDR2 SYGVKD. The CDR3 contains 14 residues. V shed 1 base and J shed 4 bases, with 9 bases lying between them. CDR3 amino acids: CAISELRGSDTQYF. The DNA for the CDR3 is TGTGCCATCAGTGAGTTACGTGGTTCAGATACGCAGTATTTT.

This clonotype was found many times. The chain has TRBV6-2 or TRBV6-3 and TRBJ2-3; 7 bases are shared with TRBD2. CDR1 is MNHEY, CDR2 SVGEGT, per germline. Trimming at V came to 7 bases and at J to 3 bases, leaving 19 bases not matched to a gene. The CDR3 loop spans 18 amino acids. The CDR3 bases are TGTGCCAGCACCACGTCTAGCGGCAGAATCCCCACGACAGATACGCAGTATTTT. Its translation: CASTTSSGRIPTTDTQYF.

The CDR3 nucleotides read TGTGCCAGCAAGGAAAGTGGCACCGGGGAGCTGTTTTTT. This encodes CASKESGTGELFF. The chain employs TRBV28 and TRBJ2-2; D is ambiguous. The CDR3 totals 13 residues. Germline V gene lookup returns CDR1 MDHEN and CDR2 SYDVKM. V shed 7 bases and J shed 4 bases, with 10 bases lying between them.

This clonotype came up a few times. V usage is TRBV2 and J usage is TRBJ2-7, with D perhaps matching TRBD1 (6 bases). V was cut by 5 bases and J by 6 bases, with 14 bases left in between. The CDR3 covers 13 residues. Germline-derived CDR1 and CDR2 are SNHLY and FYNNEI. For the CDR3, the DNA is TGTGCCAGCAGTCTGTACCAGGGGAGCGAGCAGTACTTC. Protein: CASSLYQGSEQYF.

This clonotype was observed a few times. This chain links TRBV29-1 with TRBJ2-3; no clear D gene. CDR1 and CDR2 (germline): SQVTM, ANQGSEA. V dropped 2 bases and J dropped 5 bases, with 5 bases sitting between them. The CDR3 has 11 residues. This CDR3 is CSVEFLDTQYF. DNA of the CDR3: TGCAGCGTTGAATTTCTAGATACGCAGTATTTT.

This clonotype appeared a few times. The chain carries TRBV20-1 and TRBJ2-2; D call uncertain. Germline V gene data show CDR1 as DFQATT and CDR2 as SNEGSKA (reference sequence). The CDR3 has 15 amino acids. V was pared by 5 bases and J by 2 bases, with 15 bases between. CDR3 in DNA: TGCAGTGCTTATAACAGAGTTCTAAACACCGGGGAGCTGTTTTTT. Amino acids: CSAYNRVLNTGELFF.

CDR3 sequence reads: CASNRGVREQYF. The CDR3 DNA sequence: TGTGCCAGCAACAGGGGGGTACGCGAGCAGTACTTC. This chain joins TRBV28 and TRBJ2-7; TRBD1 matches at 8 bases. Germline values: CDR1 MDHEN, CDR2 SYDVKM. Germline trimming cut 7 bases from V and 6 bases from J; bases unmatched to any gene: 5. The CDR3 consists of 12 residues.

This clonotype was observed at least ten times. The V gene is TRBV20-1, the J gene TRBJ2-5; D assignment may be TRBD1 or TRBD2 (5 bases each). Between the trimmed V and J ends, which lost 5 bases and 5 bases, there was a span of 21 bases. Germline V CDR1 and CDR2: DFQATT, SNEGSKA (reference sequence). The CDR3 is 15 amino acids. For the CDR3, the DNA is TGCAGTGCTGACTCGAGAGGGGCCCTAAGGGAGACCCAGTACTTC. This sequence encodes CSADSRGALRETQYF.

Written as DNA, the CDR3 is TGCGCCAGCAGCCAAGATCTAAGGGGGGACTATGGCTACACCTTC. Residues: CASSQDLRGDYGYTF. The V and J genes are TRBV4-3 and TRBJ1-2; possibly TRBD1 for D (6 bases). The germline V gene has CDR1 LGHNA and CDR2 YSLEER. This CDR3 is built from 15 residues. The germline V and J ends were trimmed by 0 bases and 3 bases, with 11 bases remaining between them.

The V and J genes are TRBV6-1 and TRBJ1-5, with D perhaps matching TRBD1 (6 bases). This CDR3 comprises 17 residues. In germline, CDR1 is MNHNS, CDR2 SASEGT. V was clipped by 7 bases and J by 3 bases, with 22 bases between them. The chain's CDR3 is CASINTGQRTFNQPQHF. In DNA, the CDR3 is TGTGCCAGCATCAACACTGGACAGCGGACCTTCAATCAGCCCCAGCATTTT.

V is TRBV20-1 and J is TRBJ2-4, with no clear D. The CDR3 spans 15 residues. Germline-derived CDR1 and CDR2 are DFQATT and SNEGSKA (reference sequence). Trimming removed 6 bases from V and 0 bases from J, with 15 bases in between. This CDR3 reads CSASPGEIAKNIQYF. The CDR3 region has the DNA TGCAGTGCCAGCCCAGGAGAGATAGCCAAAAACATTCAGTACTTC.

The CDR3 coding sequence is TGTGCCACCAGTAGGGGGGCGAACACCGGGGAGCTGTTTTTT. This sequence encodes CATSRGANTGELFF. This chain uses TRBV24-1 with TRBJ2-2; D might be TRBD1 or TRBD2, each matching 6 bases. CDR1 and CDR2 from the germline V gene are KGHDR and SFDVKD. Trimming cost V 6 bases and J 0 bases, with 7 bases left between them. The CDR3 loop spans 14 amino acids.